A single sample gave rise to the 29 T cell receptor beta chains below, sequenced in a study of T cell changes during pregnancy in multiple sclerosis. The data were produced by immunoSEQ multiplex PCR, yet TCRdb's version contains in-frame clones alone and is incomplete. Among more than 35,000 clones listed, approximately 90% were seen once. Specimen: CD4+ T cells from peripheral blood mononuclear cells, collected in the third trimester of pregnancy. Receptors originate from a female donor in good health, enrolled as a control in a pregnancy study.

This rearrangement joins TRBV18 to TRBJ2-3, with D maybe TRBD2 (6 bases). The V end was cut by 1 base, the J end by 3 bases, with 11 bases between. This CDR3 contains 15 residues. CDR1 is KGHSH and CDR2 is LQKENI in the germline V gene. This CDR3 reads CASSPREDLTDTQYF. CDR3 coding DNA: TGTGCCAGCTCACCACGGGAGGACTTGACAGATACGCAGTATTTT.

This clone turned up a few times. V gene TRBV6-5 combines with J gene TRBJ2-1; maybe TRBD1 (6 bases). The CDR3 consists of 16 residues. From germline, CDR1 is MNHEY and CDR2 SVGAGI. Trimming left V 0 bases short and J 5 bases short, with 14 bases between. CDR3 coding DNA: TGTGCCAGCAGTTACTCGTGGGGGACAAGAGACAATGAGCAGTTCTTC. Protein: CASSYSWGTRDNEQFF.

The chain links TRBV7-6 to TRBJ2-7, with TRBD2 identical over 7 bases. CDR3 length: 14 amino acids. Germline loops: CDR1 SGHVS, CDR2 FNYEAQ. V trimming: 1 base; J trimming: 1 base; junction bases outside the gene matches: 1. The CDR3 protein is CASSLDGGSYEQYF. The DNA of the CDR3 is TGTGCCAGCAGCTTAGACGGGGGGTCCTACGAGCAGTACTTC. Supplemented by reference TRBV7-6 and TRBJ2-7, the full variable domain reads GAGVSQSPRYKVTKRGQDVALRCDPISGHVSLYWYRQALGQGPEFLTYFNYEAQQDKSGLPNDRFSAERPEGSISTLTIQRTEQRDSAMYRCASSLDGGSYEQYFGPGTRLTVT.

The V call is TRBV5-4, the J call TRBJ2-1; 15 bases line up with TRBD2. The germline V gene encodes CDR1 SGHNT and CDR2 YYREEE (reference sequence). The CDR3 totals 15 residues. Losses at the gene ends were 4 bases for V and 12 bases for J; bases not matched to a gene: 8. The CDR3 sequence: CASSPGLAGGAGQFF. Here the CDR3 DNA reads TGTGCCAGCAGCCCAGGACTAGCGGGGGGGGCGGGGCAGTTCTTC.

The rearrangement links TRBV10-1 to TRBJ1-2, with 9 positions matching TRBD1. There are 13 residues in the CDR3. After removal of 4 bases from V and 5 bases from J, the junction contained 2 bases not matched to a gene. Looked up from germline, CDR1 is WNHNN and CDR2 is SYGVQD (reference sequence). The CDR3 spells CASSGGTGYGYTF. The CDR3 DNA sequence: TGCGCCAGCAGTGGAGGGACAGGGTATGGCTACACCTTC.

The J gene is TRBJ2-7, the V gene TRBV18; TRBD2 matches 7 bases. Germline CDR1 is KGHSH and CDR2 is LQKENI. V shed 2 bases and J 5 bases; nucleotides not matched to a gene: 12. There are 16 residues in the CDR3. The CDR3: CASSPRLRGFGDEQYF. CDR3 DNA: TGTGCCAGCTCACCAAGGTTGCGGGGGTTTGGGGACGAGCAGTACTTC.

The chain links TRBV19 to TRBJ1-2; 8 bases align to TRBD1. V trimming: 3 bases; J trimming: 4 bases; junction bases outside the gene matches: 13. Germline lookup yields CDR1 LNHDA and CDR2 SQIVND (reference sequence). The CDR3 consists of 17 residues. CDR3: CASSIVLTGAPGYGYTF. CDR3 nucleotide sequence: TGTGCCAGTAGTATCGTCCTGACAGGGGCCCCTGGCTATGGCTACACCTTC.

CDR3 sequence (DNA): TGTGCCAGCAGAGGAGACAATCAGCCCCAGCATTTT. Translated: CASRGDNQPQHF. The rearrangement joins TRBV21-1 to TRBJ1-5. TRBV21-1 is a documented pseudogene. The CDR3 sequence is 12 residues long.

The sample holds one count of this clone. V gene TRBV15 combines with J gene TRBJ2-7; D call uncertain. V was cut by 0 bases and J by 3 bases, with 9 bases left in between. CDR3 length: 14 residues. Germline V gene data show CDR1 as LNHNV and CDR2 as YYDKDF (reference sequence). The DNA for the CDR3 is TGTGCCACCAGCAGAGATAACGGAGACTACGAGCAGTACTTC. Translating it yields CATSRDNGDYEQYF.

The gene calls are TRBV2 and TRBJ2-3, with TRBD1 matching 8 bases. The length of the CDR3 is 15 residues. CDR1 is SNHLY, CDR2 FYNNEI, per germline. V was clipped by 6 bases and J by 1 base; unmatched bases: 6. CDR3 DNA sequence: TGTGCCAGCAGGCATGACAGGGGTGGCACAGATACGCAGTATTTT. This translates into CASRHDRGGTDTQYF.

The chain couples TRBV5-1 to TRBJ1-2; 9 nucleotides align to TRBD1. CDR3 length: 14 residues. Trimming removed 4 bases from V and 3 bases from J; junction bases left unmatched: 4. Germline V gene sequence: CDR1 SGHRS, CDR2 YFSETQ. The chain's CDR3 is CASSPQGADYGYTF. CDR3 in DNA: TGCGCCAGCAGCCCACAGGGGGCGGACTATGGCTACACCTTC.

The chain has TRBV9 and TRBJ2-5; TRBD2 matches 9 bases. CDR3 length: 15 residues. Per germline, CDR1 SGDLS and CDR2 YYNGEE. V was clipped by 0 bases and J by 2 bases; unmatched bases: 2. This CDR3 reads CASSVGSGGQETQYF. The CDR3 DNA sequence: TGTGCCAGCAGCGTAGGGAGCGGGGGGCAAGAGACCCAGTACTTC.

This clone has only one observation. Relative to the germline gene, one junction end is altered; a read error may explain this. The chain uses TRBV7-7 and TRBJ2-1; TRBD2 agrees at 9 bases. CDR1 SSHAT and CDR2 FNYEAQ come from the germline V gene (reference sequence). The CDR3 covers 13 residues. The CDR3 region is CASSLVTSGEQFF. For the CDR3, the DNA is TGTGCTAGCAGCTTAGTAACTAGCGGGGAGCAGTTCTTC. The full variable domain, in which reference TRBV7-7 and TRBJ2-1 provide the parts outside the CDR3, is GAGVSQSPRYKVTKRGQDVTLRCDPISSHATLYWYQQALGQGPEFLTYFNYEAQPDKSGLPSDRFSAERPEGSISTLTIQRTEQRDSAMYRCASSLVTSGEQFFGPGTRLTVL.

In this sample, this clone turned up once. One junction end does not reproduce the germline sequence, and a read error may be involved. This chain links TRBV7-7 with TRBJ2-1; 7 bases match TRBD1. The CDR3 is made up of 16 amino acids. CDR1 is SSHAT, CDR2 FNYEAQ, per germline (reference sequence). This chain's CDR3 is CASSPIPGTVTNEQFF. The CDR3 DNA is TGTGCTAGCAGCCCGATTCCCGGGACAGTTACCAATGAGCAGTTCTTC.

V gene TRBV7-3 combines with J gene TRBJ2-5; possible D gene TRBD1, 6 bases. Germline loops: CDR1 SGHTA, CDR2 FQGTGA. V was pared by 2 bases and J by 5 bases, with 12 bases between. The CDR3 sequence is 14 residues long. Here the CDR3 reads CASSLRGQGETQYF. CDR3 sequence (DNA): TGTGCCAGCAGCTTACGGGGCCAGGGGGAGACCCAGTACTTC.

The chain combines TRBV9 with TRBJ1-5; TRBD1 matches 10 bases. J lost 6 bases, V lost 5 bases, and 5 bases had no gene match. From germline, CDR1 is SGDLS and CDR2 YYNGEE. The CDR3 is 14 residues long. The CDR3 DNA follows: TGTGCCAGCAGTGCGACAGGGGGCGGTCAGCCCCAGCATTTT. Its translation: CASSATGGGQPQHF.

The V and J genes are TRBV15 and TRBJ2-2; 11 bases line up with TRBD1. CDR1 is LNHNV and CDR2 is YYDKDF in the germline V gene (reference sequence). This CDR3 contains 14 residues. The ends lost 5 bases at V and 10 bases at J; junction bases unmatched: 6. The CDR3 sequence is CATSGRTGGEELFF. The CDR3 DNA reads TGTGCCACCAGCGGCCGGACAGGGGGCGAGGAGCTGTTTTTT.

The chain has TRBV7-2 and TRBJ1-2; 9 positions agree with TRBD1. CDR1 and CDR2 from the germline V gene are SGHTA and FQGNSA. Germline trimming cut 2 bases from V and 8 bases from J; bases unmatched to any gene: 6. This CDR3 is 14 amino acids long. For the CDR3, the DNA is TGTGCCAGCAGCTTACCACAGGGGGCAAGGGGCTACACCTTC. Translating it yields CASSLPQGARGYTF. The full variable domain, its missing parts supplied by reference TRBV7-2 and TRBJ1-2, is GAGVSQSPSNKVTEKGKDVELRCDPISGHTALYWYRQSLGQGLEFLIYFQGNSAPDKSGLPSDRFSAERTGGSVSTLTIQRTQQEDSAVYLCASSLPQGARGYTFGSGTRLTVV.

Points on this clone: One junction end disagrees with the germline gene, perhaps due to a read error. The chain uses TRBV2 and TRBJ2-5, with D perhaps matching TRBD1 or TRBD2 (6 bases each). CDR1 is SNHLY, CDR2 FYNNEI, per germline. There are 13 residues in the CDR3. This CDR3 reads CASSEGGPETQYF. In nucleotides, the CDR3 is TGTGCCAGCAGCGAAGGGGGGCCAGAGACCCAGTACTTC.

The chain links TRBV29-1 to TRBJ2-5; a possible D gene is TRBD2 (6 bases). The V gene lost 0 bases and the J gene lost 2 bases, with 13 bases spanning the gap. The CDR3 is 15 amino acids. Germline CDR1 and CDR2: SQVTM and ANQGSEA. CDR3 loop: CSVEESLAMQETQYF. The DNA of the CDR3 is TGCAGCGTTGAAGAGTCGCTAGCGATGCAAGAGACCCAGTACTTC.

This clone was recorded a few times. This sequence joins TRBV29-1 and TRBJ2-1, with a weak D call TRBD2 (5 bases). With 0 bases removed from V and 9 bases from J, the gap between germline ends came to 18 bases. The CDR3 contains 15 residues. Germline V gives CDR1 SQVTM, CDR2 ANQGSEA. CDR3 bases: TGCAGCGTTGAAGATGGGAGCTTGGACTTGGGTGAGCAGTTCTTC. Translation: CSVEDGSLDLGEQFF.

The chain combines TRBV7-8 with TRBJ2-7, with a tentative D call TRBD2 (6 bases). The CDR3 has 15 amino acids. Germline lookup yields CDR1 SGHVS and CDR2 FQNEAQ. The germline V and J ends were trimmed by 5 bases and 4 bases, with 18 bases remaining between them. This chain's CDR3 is CASSPTSFSGYEQYF. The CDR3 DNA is TGTGCCAGCAGCCCAACTAGCTTCTCAGGTTACGAGCAGTACTTC.

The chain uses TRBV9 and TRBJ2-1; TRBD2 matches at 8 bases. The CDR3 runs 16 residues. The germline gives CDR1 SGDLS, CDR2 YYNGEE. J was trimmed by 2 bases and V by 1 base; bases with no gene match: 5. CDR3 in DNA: TGTGCCAGCAGCGTAAACGCGGGGGGTCCCTACAATGAGCAGTTCTTC. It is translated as CASSVNAGGPYNEQFF.

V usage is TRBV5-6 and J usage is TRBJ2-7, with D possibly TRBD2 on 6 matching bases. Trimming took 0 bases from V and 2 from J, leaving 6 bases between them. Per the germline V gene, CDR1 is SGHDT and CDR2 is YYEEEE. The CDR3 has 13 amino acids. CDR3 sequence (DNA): TGTGCCAGCAGCTTGGGCGGGACCTACGAGCAGTACTTC. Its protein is CASSLGGTYEQYF.

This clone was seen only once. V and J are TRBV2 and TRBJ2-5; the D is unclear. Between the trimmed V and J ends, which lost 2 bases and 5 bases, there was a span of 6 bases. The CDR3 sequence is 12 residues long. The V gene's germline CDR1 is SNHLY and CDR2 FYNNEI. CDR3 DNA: TGTGCCAGCAGTGAAAGCAGGGAGACCCAGTACTTC. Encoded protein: CASSESRETQYF. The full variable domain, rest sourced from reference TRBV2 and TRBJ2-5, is EPEVTQTPSHQVTQMGQEVILRCVPISNHLYFYWYRQILGQKVEFLVSFYNNEISEKSEIFDDQFSVERPDGSNFTLKIRSTKLEDSAMYFCASSESRETQYFGPGTRLLVL.

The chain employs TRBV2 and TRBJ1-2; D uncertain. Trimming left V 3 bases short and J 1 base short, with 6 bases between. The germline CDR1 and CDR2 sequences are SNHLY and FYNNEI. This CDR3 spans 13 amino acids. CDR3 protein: CASSEADNYGYTF. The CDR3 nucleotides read TGTGCCAGCAGTGAGGCGGATAACTATGGCTACACCTTC.

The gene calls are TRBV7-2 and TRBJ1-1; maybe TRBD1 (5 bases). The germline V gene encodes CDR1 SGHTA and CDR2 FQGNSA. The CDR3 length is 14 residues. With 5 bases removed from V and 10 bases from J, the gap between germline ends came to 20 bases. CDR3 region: CASSPFRGTKGAFF. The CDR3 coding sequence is TGTGCCAGCAGCCCTTTCCGGGGGACCAAAGGAGCTTTCTTT.

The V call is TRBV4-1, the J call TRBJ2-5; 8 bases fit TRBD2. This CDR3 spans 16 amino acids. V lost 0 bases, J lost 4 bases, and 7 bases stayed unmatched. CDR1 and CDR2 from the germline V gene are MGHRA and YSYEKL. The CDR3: CASSQDYAGGGETQYF. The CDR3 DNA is TGCGCCAGCAGCCAAGATTACGCGGGGGGAGGAGAGACCCAGTACTTC.

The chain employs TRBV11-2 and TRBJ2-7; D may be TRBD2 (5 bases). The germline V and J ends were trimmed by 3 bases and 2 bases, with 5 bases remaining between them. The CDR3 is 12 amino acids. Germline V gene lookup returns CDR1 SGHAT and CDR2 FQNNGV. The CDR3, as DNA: TGTGCCAGCAGCTTCGGGACCTACGAGCAGTACTTC. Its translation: CASSFGTYEQYF. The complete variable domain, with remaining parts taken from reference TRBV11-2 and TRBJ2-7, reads EAGVAQSPRYKIIEKRQSVAFWCNPISGHATLYWYQQILGQGPKLLIQFQNNGVVDDSQLPKDRFSAERLKGVDSTLKIQPAKLEDSAVYLCASSFGTYEQYFGPGTRLTVT.